This paragraph reports one T cell receptor (beta chain). This clone was counted a single time. This clone's antigen is unknown. Per-base quality was not reported, and no clone a single base away is much larger than it. Sequencing of the TRB variable region was done with the immunoSEQ hsTCRB v3.0 assay at survey level resolution. The targeted TRB sequencing depth was about 40,000-50,000 T-cell genomes per sample. An Illumina MiSeq with a v3 150-cycle kit was used to sequence the pooled TRB libraries. As for the authors' bioinformatics: Repertoire analysis was performed in R inside a reproducible Nextflow workflow that covered QC, data transformation and analysis. LymphoSeq2, an R package for exploring AIRR-Seq data, was used to implement custom analyses. Several samples yielding fewer than 5000 total TRB sequences were excluded, leaving about 190 analyzed HIV repertoires. Among the approximately 180 retained HIV repertoires, about 59 were collected before ART initiation and about 130 were collected after ART initiation. Each repertoire was downsampled to 5000 TRB nucleotide sequences, and summary statistics were averaged across 100 downsampling iterations. Only TRB sequences with CDR3 regions of at least seven amino acids were retained for analysis. Diversity was assessed using a clonality score derived from Shannon entropy and using the Gini coefficient. In the repertoire networks, any two of the top 5000 CDR3 amino acid sequences were connected whenever the two sequences differed by an edit distance of one. For TRB CDR3 amino acid sequences, antigen specificity groups and MHC restriction were predicted with GLIPH2. CDR3 amino acid sequences were matched against VDJdb and McPAS-TCR to flag known CMV, EBV, HIV or tissue antigen associations. Pre-ART, post-ART and control groups were compared with Wilcoxon signed-rank tests and Holm-Bonferroni correction. Drawn from immuneACCESS, this table holds only the in-frame rearrangements with V and J called that TCRdb kept. Clones are partly lost; checked studies trace under half to an unresolved V gene and leave the rest unexplained. The V and J calls and clone size were taken over from that table, and D and trimming were inferred from the DNA. Within this sample are some 25,000 clones, with 65% to 90% of them counted one time only. The ten biggest clones cover approximately 16% of the sample.

This record belongs to a study of long-term antiretroviral therapy in people with HIV (dated by TCRdb to 2022 to 2024). At the level of the whole study: The earliest samples were collected approximately a decade before the 2015 WHO recommendation for immediate ART, a period when ART was typically delayed until CD4 counts fell. A retrospective serial study tested whether changes in peripheral blood TRB repertoire composition and diversity were associated with ART initiation and durable HIV suppression. From some 27 adults with confirmed HIV infection, the cohort provided approximately 190 cryopreserved PBMC samples, gathered serially across a mean of about six years (range 1-12). Eleven of the 30 participants with HIV were female. No cross-contamination during QIAcube processing turned up in test extractions that ran a monoclonal T-cell line alongside some 34 polyclonal samples.

V loses 5 bases, J loses 2 bases, and the germline ends lie 4 bases apart. CDR1 and CDR2, per the germline V gene, are SGHTS and YDEGEE. There are 11 amino acids in the CDR3, from cysteine to phenylalanine inclusive. CDR3 DNA only is kept here, 33 bases in frame from base 1. Broader findings and caveats from the paper: Starting ART was linked to a significant rise in TRB diversity, yet even with long-term ART the diversity remained significantly lower than in transplant donor controls. Compared with controls, HIV repertoires had narrower CDR3 length ranges, and the network structure pointed to an antigen-experienced repertoire that shifted only slightly toward naive after ART. No data were available on ART adherence, viral resistance or therapy changes, limiting inferences about post-ART repertoire changes. At every time point, the repertoire was dominated by expanded TRB clones first identified before ART initiation, although this dominance fluctuated and, in many PLHIV, declined after ART. Samples dated from the mid-2000s to the late 2010s, and the ART regimens used may be less effective than current ones. Unsorted PBMC were profiled instead of sorted CD4+ and CD8+ T cells because pre-ART samples had limited cell numbers. Since PBMC availability was limited, sequencing covered only the TCR beta chain, with no alpha chain pairing.

Inclusion was restricted to participants for whom at least one PBMC sample before ART initiation and at least two post-ART samples were available. Treatment was received in the United States of America by all participants with HIV. Before DNA extraction, cryopreserved samples containing about 0.95-10 million PBMC were thawed and washed. At the time of the earliest PBMC sample, participants with HIV were aged between roughly 23 and 60 years. Each participant contributed PBMC samples from 1-4 timepoints before ART initiation and 2-8 timepoints after ART initiation, with a median of 7 samples. For every participant, serial HIV viral load, CD4+ T-cell count, ART history and demographic data were obtained. Genomic DNA was extracted from unsorted PBMC with a Qiagen kit on a QIAcube, with processing performed in batches of 12 samples.

The TCR comes from a man over 45 with HIV. The sequencing here drew on unsorted PBMCs, taken 1.2 years after starting antiretroviral therapy. The chain is encoded by TRBV5-8 joined to TRBJ1-2; too little of a D gene remains to name it. CDR3 loop: CASSTNYGYTF. The bases are TGTGCCAGCAGTACAAACTATGGCTACACCTTC.